This T cell receptor (beta chain) stems from a study of OX40 agonist ivuxolimab in advanced cancers. Study-wide points: No antigen was identified for the clonally expanded peripheral T cells.

Using immunoSEQ multiplex PCR, the repertoire was profiled, and TCRdb retains in-frame clones only, with some absent. This table has fewer than 70,000 clones, about 85% appearing once. The ends were cut back, 0 bases at V and 11 bases at J, with 14 bases in the middle. This CDR3 contains 15 residues. Germline CDR1 reads LNHNV; CDR2 reads YYDKDF (reference sequence). Cycle 7 day 1, cycle 4 day 1, and baseline were the timepoints at which blood was sampled. The table lists this clone with a count of one. The target antigen is unknown. This receptor was identified in an adult with an advanced solid tumor such as melanoma, head and neck, liver or kidney cancer. Sequencing used CD4+ or CD8+ T cells sorted from blood, obtained in a trial of the OX40 agonist ivuxolimab. This chain uses TRBV15 with TRBJ1-6; D remains ambiguous. This chain's CDR3 is CATSRDRTLLAPLHF. The CDR3 coding sequence is TGTGCCACCAGCAGAGACAGGACCTTGCTTGCACCCCTCCACTTT.